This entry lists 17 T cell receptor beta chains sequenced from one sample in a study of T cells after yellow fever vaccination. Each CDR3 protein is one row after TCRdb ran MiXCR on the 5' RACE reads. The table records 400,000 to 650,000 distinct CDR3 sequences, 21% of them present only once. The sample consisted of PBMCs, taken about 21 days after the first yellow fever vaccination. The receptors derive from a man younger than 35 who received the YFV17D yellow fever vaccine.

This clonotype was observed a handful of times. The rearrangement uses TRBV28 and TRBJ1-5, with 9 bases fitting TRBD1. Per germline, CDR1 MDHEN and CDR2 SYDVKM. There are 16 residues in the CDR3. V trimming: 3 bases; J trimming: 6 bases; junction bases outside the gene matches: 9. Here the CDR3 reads CASSFRTGAAFQPQHF. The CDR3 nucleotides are TGTGCCAGCAGTTTTAGGACAGGGGCCGCTTTTCAGCCCCAGCATTTT.

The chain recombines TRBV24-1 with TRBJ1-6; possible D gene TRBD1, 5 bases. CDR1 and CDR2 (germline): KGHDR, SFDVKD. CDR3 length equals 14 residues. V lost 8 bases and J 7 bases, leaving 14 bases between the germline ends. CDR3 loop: CATTGDFENSPLHF. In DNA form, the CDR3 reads TGTGCCACCACGGGGGACTTCGAGAATTCACCCCTCCACTTT.

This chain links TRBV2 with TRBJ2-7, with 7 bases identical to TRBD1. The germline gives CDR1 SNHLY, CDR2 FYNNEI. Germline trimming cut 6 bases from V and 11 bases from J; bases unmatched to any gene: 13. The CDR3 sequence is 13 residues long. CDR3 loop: CASSEATGYFKYV. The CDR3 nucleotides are TGTGCCAGCAGCGAGGCGACAGGGTACTTCAAGTACGTC.

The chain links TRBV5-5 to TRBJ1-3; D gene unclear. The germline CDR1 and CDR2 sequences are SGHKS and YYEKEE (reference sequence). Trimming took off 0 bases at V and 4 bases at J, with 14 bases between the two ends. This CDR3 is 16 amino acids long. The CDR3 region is CASSLAAMSEGNTIYF. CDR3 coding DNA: TGTGCCAGCAGCTTGGCCGCGATGTCTGAGGGAAACACCATATATTTT.

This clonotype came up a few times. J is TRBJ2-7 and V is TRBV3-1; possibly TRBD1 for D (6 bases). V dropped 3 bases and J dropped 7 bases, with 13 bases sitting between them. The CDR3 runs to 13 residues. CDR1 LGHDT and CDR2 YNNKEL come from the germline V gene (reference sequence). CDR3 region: CASSQAGAREQYF. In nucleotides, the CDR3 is TGTGCCAGCAGCCAGGCAGGGGCTCGAGAGCAGTACTTC.

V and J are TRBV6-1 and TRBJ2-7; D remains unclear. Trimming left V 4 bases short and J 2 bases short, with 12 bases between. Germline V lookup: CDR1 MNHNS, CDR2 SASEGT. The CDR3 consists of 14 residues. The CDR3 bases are TGTGCCAGCAGTGCCGGCAGGCTCGCCTACGAGCAGTACGTC. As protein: CASSAGRLAYEQYV.

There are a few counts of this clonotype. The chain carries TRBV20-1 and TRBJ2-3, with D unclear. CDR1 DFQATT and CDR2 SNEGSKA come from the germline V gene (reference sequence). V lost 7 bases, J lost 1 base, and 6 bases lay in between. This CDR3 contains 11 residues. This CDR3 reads CSGSGTDTQYF. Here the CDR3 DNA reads TGCAGTGGCAGCGGCACAGATACGCAGTATTTT.

Written as DNA, the CDR3 is TGTGCCTTCGGACTCATAGGGACTAGCGGGGGCACCGGGGAGCTGTTTTTT. It is translated as CAFGLIGTSGGTGELFF. The chain combines TRBV3-1 with TRBJ2-2; TRBD2 matches 14 bases. This CDR3 has 17 residues. CDR1 is LGHDT, CDR2 YNNKEL, per germline (reference sequence). Trimming removed 11 bases from V and 4 bases from J; junction bases left unmatched: 12. Supplemented by reference TRBV3-1 and TRBJ2-2, the full variable domain reads DTAVSQTPKYLVTQMGNDKSIKCEQNLGHDTMYWYKQDSKKFLKIMFSYNNKELIINETVPNRFSPKSPDKAHLNLHINSLELGDSAVYFCAFGLIGTSGGTGELFFGEGSRLTVL.

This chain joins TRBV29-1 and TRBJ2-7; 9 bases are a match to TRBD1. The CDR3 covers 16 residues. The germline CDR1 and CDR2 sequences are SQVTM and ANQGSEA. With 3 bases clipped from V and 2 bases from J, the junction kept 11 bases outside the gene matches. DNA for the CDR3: TGCAGCGTTGAGTCGACCGGGACAGGGTCCGCCTACGAGCAGTACTTC. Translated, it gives CSVESTGTGSAYEQYF.

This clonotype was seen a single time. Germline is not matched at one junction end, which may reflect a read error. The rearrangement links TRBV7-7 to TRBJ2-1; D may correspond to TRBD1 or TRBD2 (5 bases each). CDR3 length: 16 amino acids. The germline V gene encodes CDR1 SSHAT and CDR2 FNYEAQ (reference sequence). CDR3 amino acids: CASSLGTAGSYNEQFF. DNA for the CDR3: TGTGCTAGCAGCTTAGGGACCGCAGGCTCCTACAATGAGCAGTTCTTC.

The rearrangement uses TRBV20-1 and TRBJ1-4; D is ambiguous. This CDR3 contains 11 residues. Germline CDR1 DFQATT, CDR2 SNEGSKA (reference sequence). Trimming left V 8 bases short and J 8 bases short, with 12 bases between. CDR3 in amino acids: CSRLEGEKLFF. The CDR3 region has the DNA TGCAGTCGCTTGGAGGGAGAAAAACTGTTTTTT.

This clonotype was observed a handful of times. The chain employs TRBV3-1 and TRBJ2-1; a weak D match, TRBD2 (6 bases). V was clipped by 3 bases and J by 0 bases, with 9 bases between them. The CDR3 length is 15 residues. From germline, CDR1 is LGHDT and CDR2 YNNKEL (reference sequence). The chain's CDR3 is CASSQRGSSYNEQFF. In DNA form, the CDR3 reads TGTGCCAGCAGCCAGCGGGGAAGCTCCTACAATGAGCAGTTCTTC.

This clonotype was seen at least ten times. CDR3 nucleotides: TGTGCCAGCAGCTCCCTTTCGAGACTTAGGAAGAACTATGGCTACACCTTC. Encoded protein: CASSSLSRLRKNYGYTF. V usage is TRBV7-3 and J usage is TRBJ1-2; D not certain. The germline V gene encodes CDR1 SGHTA and CDR2 FQGTGA. The CDR3 loop spans 17 amino acids. Trimming cost V 4 bases and J 2 bases, with 20 bases left between them.

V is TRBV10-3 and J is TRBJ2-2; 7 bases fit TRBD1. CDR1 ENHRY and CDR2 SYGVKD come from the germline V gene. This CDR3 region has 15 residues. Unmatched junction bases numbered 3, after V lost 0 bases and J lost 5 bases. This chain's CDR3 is CAISESGTETGELFF. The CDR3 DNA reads TGTGCCATCAGTGAGTCGGGGACAGAGACCGGGGAGCTGTTTTTT.

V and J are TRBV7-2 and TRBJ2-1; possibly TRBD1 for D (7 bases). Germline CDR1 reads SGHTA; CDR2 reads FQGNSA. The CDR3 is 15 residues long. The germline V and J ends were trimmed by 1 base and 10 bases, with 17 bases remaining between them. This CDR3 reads CASSLVSQGGLEQFF. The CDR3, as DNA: TGTGCCAGCAGCTTAGTGTCCCAGGGGGGTCTCGAGCAGTTCTTC.

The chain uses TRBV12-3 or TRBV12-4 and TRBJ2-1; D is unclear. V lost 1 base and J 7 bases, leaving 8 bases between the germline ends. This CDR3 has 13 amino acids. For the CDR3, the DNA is TGTGCCAGCAGTTTAGTATTGGTGAATGAGCAGTTCTTC. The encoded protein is CASSLVLVNEQFF.

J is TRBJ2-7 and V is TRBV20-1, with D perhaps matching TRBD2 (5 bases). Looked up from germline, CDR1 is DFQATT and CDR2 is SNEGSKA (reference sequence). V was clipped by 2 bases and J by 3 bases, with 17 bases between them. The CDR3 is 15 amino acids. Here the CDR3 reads CSARRGQATLYEQYF. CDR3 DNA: TGCAGTGCTAGAAGAGGGCAGGCCACACTCTACGAGCAGTACTTC.